Sequencing of this TCR beta chain was carried out in a study of blood T cells in healthy people across ages. Primed by a sample-barcoded 5' primer and a J-beta primer mix, a second PCR proceeded for about 7 to 11 cycles. TCRdb reprocessed the 5' RACE reads with MiXCR, giving one entry per CDR3 protein. The sample has about 1,600,000 distinct CDR3 sequences, approximately 42% seen once. The germline gives CDR1 SEHNR, CDR2 FQNEAQ (reference sequence). Trimming pared 4 bases from V and 1 base from J, leaving 10 bases between. This CDR3 is 14 amino acids long. Sequencing was done on a sample of blood. The TCR originated in a young woman in good health. The chain joins TRBV7-9 to TRBJ1-2, with D possibly matching TRBD1 (5 bases). CDR3 in DNA: TGTGCCAGCAGCTCCTCGCAGGGTAACTATGGCTACACCTTC. This encodes CASSSSQGNYGYTF.